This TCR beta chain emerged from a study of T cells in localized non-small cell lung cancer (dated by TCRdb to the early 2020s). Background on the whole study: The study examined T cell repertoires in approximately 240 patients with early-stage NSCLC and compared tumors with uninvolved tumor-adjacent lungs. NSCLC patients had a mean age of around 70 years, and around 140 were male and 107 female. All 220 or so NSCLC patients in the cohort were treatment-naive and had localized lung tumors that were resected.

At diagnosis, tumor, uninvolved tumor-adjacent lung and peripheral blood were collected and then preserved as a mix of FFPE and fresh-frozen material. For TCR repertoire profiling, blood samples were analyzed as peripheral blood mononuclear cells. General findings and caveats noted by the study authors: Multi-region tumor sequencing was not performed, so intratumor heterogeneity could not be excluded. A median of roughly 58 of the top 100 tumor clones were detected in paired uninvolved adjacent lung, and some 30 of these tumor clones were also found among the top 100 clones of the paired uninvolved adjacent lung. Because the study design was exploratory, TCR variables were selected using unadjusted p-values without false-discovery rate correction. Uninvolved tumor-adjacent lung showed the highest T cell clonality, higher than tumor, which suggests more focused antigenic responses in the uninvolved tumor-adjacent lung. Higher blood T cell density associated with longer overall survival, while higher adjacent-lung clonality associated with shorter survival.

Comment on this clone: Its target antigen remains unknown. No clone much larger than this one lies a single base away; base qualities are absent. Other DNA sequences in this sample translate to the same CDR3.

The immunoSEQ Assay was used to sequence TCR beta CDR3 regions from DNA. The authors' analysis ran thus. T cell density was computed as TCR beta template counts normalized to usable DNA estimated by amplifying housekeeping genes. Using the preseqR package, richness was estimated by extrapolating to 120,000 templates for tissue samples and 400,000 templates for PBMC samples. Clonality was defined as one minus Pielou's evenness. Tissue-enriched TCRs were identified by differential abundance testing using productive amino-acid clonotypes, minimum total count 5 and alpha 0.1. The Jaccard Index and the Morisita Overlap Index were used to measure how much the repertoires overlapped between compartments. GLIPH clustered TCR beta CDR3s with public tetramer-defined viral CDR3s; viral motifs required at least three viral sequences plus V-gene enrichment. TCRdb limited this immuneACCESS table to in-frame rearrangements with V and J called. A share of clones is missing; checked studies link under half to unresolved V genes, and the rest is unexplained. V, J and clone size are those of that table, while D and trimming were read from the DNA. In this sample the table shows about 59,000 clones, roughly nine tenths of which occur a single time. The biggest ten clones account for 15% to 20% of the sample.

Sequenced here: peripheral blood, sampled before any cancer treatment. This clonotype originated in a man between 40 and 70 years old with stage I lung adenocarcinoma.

The CDR3 region has the sequence CASSLGNEQFF. The DNA sequence follows: TGTGCCAGCAGCTTGGGGAATGAGCAGTTCTTC. The receptor chain draws on TRBV11-2 and TRBJ2-1; a confident D gene designation cannot be given. There are 11 amino acids in the CDR3, from cysteine to phenylalanine inclusive. The retained sequence is limited to the CDR3, 33 bases, with the frame set at the first base. For CDR1 and CDR2, the germline V gene lists SGHAT and FQNNGV. V loses 3 bases, J loses 7 bases, and the germline ends lie 4 bases apart.